The entry below describes one TCR beta chain. Germline CDR1 SGHAT, CDR2 FQNNGV. The ends lost 2 bases at V and 5 bases at J; junction bases unmatched: 10. The CDR3 extends over 17 amino acids. The sample is drawn from a study of technical replicates of blood from a few donors. Profiled with immunoSEQ multiplex PCR; TCRdb holds only in-frame clones, not every one. In the table there are approximately 79,000 clones, approximately 97% of which are singletons. The origin of this receptor is a human donor in good health. The chain has TRBV11-2 and TRBJ2-2; 8 positions match TRBD2. What was sequenced was T cells isolated from PBMCs. CDR3 sequence: CASSLISGAVRTGELFF. The CDR3 coding sequence is TGTGCCAGCAGCTTAATTAGCGGGGCGGTGAGGACCGGGGAGCTGTTTTTT.